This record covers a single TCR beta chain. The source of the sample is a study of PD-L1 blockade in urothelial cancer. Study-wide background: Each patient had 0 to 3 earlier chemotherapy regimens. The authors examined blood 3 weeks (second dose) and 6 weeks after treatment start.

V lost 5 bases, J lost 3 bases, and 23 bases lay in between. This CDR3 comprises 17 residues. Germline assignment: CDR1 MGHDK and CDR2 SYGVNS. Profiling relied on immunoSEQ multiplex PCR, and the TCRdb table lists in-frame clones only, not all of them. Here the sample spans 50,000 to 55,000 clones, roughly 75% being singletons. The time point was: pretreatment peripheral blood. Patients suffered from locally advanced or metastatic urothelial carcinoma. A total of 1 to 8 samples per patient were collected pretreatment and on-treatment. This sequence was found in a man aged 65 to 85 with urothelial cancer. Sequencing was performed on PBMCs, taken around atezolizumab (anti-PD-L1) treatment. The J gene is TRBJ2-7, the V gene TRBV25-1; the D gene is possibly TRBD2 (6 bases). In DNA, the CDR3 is TGTGCCAGCAGTCTTTTCCCCATTCGAGGAGGGAACTACGAGCAGTACTTC. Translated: CASSLFPIRGGNYEQYF.